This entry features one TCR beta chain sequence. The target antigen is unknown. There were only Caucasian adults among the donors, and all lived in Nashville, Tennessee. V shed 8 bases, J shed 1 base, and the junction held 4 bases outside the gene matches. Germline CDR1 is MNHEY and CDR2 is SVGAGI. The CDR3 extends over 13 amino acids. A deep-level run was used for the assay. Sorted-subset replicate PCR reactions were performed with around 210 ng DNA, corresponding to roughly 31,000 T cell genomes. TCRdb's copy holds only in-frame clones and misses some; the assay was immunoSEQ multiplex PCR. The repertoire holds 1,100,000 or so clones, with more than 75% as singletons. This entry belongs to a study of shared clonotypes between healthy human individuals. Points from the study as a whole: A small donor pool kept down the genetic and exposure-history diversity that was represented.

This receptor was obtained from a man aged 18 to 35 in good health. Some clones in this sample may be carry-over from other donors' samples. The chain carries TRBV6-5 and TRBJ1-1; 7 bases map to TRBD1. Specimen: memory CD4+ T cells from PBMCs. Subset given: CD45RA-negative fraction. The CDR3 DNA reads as TGTGCCAGCTTTCGGACAGGGAACACTGAAGCTTTCTTT. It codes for CASFRTGNTEAFF.